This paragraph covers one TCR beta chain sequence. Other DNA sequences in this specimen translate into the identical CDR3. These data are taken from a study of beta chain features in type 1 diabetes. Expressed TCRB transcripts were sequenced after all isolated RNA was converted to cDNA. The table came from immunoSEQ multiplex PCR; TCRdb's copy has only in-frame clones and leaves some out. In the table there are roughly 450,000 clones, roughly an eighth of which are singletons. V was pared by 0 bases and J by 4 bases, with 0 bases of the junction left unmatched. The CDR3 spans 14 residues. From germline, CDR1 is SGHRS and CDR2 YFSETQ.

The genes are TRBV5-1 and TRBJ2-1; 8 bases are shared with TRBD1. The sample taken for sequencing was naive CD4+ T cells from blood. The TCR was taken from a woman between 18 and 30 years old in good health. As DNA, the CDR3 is TGCGCCAGCAGCTTGGGGACAGGGTACAATGAGCAGTTCTTC. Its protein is CASSLGTGYNEQFF. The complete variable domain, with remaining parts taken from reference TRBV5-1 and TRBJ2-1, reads KAGVTQTPRYLIKTRGQQVTLSCSPISGHRSVSWYQQTPGQGLQFLFEYFSETQRNKGNFPGRFSGRQFSNSRSEMNVSTLELGDSALYLCASSLGTGYNEQFFGPGTRLTVL.